A single sample gave rise to the 21 T cell receptor beta chains below, sequenced in a study of cytomegalovirus exposure and HLA in healthy donors. PCR employed 60 Vbeta and 13 Jbeta primers. Method: immunoSEQ multiplex PCR; TCRdb's copy keeps in-frame clones and lacks some. The data show around 83,000 clones, with 78% seen just once and around 4.4% held by the top ten. The sequencing sample was made of PBMCs. The receptor set was obtained from a male donor in good health and CMV-seropositive.

This chain joins TRBV28 and TRBJ1-4; 8 bases line up with TRBD1. CDR1 and CDR2 (germline): MDHEN, SYDVKM. V trimming: 3 bases; J trimming: 5 bases; junction bases outside the gene matches: 5. CDR3 length: 15 residues. CDR3 region: CASSLVTGGNEKLFF. In DNA form, the CDR3 reads TGTGCCAGCAGTTTGGTTACAGGGGGAAATGAAAAACTGTTTTTT. Together with reference TRBV28 and TRBJ1-4, the CDR3 gives the full variable domain: DVKVTQSSRYLVKRTGEKVFLECVQDMDHENMFWYRQDPGLGLRLIYFSYDVKMKEKGDIPEGYSVSREKKERFSLILESASTNQTSMYLCASSLVTGGNEKLFFGSGTQLSVL.

The CDR3 nucleotides read TGTGCCAGCAGCCGGGGGGGAAGTGGGTACGAGCAGTACTTC. Amino acids: CASSRGGSGYEQYF. This chain links TRBV7-2 with TRBJ2-7; TRBD2 aligns across 8 bases. Germline V gives CDR1 SGHTA, CDR2 FQGNSA. This CDR3 has 14 amino acids. V shed 5 bases and J 4 bases; nucleotides not matched to a gene: 7.

The chain uses TRBV5-6 and TRBJ2-3, with 8 positions matching TRBD1. CDR1 SGHDT and CDR2 YYEEEE come from the germline V gene. This CDR3 is built from 16 residues. The V gene end was trimmed by 3 bases and the J gene end by 4 bases; junction bases not matched to a gene: 10. The CDR3 DNA sequence: TGTGCCAGCAGCTCCCGGCAGGGGGCTTTGGCAGATACGCAGTATTTT. Its protein product is CASSSRQGALADTQYF.

The rearrangement links TRBV7-2 to TRBJ2-5; TRBD2 agrees at 13 bases. CDR3 length equals 18 residues. Germline-derived CDR1 and CDR2 are SGHTA and FQGNSA. V was pared by 0 bases and J by 4 bases, with 8 bases of the junction left unmatched. The CDR3 reads CASSLAALAGGVGETQYF. Here the CDR3 DNA reads TGTGCCAGCAGCTTAGCGGCACTAGCGGGGGGGGTTGGAGAGACCCAGTACTTC.

The genes are TRBV27 and TRBJ2-7; a weak D match, TRBD2 (5 bases). This CDR3 is built from 13 residues. V gave up 0 bases and J gave up 3 bases, with 6 bases separating them. The V gene's germline CDR1 is MNHEY and CDR2 SMNVEV (reference sequence). The CDR3 coding sequence is TGTGCCAGCAGTTTATCAGAGGGCTACGAGCAGTACTTC. Translating it yields CASSLSEGYEQYF.

The table lists this clone with a few counts. The J gene is TRBJ1-1, the V gene TRBV12-5; D perhaps matches TRBD1 (5 bases). V shed 6 bases and J shed 8 bases, with 16 bases lying between them. Germline CDR1 reads LGHNT; CDR2 reads FRNRAP. The CDR3 contains 13 residues. CDR3 sequence: CASGSLGGREAFF. The CDR3 nucleotides are TGTGCTAGTGGCTCGCTGGGGGGACGGGAAGCTTTCTTT.

This clone has just a few counts. The chain recombines TRBV5-1 with TRBJ2-1; weak D call: TRBD2 (6 bases). Trimming left V 3 bases short and J 12 bases short, with 16 bases between. The CDR3 length is 13 residues. Germline loops: CDR1 SGHRS, CDR2 YFSETQ. CDR3 in amino acids: CASSYPGADTQFF. The CDR3 coding sequence is TGCGCCAGCAGCTACCCGGGAGCGGACACGCAGTTCTTC. Looking up the rest from reference TRBV5-1 and TRBJ2-1 gives the full variable domain: KAGVTQTPRYLIKTRGQQVTLSCSPISGHRSVSWYQQTPGQGLQFLFEYFSETQRNKGNFPGRFSGRQFSNSRSEMNVSTLELGDSALYLCASSYPGADTQFFGPGTRLTVL.

The CDR3 loop is CASSLAGSRRGYGYTF. The CDR3 DNA sequence: TGTGCCAGCAGCTTAGCAGGGAGCCGCCGAGGCTATGGCTACACCTTC. The chain recombines TRBV7-2 with TRBJ1-2; no definite D call. Per the germline V gene, CDR1 is SGHTA and CDR2 is FQGNSA. The CDR3 loop spans 16 amino acids. V lost 0 bases to trimming and J lost 4 bases, with 15 bases between them.

The chain uses TRBV27 and TRBJ1-3; TRBD1 is a possible D gene (6 bases). Trimming took 6 bases from V and 0 from J, leaving 12 bases between them. In germline, CDR1 is MNHEY, CDR2 SMNVEV (reference sequence). The CDR3 has 15 amino acids. In nucleotides, the CDR3 is TGTGCCAGCAGAAGCAGGGGCTACTCTGGAAACACCATATATTTT. Protein product: CASRSRGYSGNTIYF.

The chain is built from TRBV7-2 and TRBJ1-2; 9 bases map to TRBD1. The J segment lost 6 bases and the V segment lost 1 base, leaving 3 bases of the junction unmatched. There are 14 residues in the CDR3. In germline, CDR1 is SGHTA, CDR2 FQGNSA. The CDR3 protein is CASSLEQGADGYTF. For the CDR3, the DNA is TGTGCCAGCAGCTTAGAACAGGGGGCGGATGGCTACACCTTC. Full variable domain (remainder filled in from reference TRBV7-2 and TRBJ1-2): GAGVSQSPSNKVTEKGKDVELRCDPISGHTALYWYRQSLGQGLEFLIYFQGNSAPDKSGLPSDRFSAERTGGSVSTLTIQRTQQEDSAVYLCASSLEQGADGYTFGSGTRLTVV.

The chain has TRBV19 and TRBJ1-5; TRBD1 is a possible D gene (5 bases). With 3 bases removed from V and 6 bases from J, the gap between germline ends came to 15 bases. Germline V lookup: CDR1 LNHDA, CDR2 SQIVND (reference sequence). The CDR3 contains 15 residues. The CDR3 nucleotides read TGTGCCAGTAGTATCCCCTCGGGGGGAAGTCAGCCCCAGCATTTT. Protein product: CASSIPSGGSQPQHF.

The chain uses TRBV5-1 and TRBJ1-5; maybe TRBD1 (6 bases). Germline-derived CDR1 and CDR2 are SGHRS and YFSETQ. The V end was cut by 0 bases, the J end by 2 bases, with 9 bases between. The CDR3 has 15 residues. CDR3 residues: CASSLEGVRNQPQHF. DNA of the CDR3: TGCGCCAGCAGCTTGGAGGGGGTACGCAATCAGCCCCAGCATTTT.

This chain links TRBV19 with TRBJ1-1; D perhaps matches TRBD1 (6 bases). The CDR3 covers 13 residues. Looked up from germline, CDR1 is LNHDA and CDR2 is SQIVND (reference sequence). Trimming pared 11 bases from V and 2 bases from J, leaving 15 bases between. CDR3 bases: TGTGCCTCCCGCATGGGGGCCAACACTGAAGCTTTCTTT. Protein product: CASRMGANTEAFF.

In the case of this clone: Different DNA sequences within this sample yield the same CDR3. The gene calls are TRBV19 and TRBJ2-1; 7 bases fit TRBD2. Losses at the gene ends were 1 base for V and 4 bases for J; bases not matched to a gene: 4. The CDR3 totals 15 residues. Germline V gene sequence: CDR1 LNHDA, CDR2 SQIVND (reference sequence). CDR3 nucleotide sequence: TGTGCCAGTAGTATAGTAGCGGGCCCATACAATGAGCAGTTCTTC. Translating it yields CASSIVAGPYNEQFF. The full variable domain, rest sourced from reference TRBV19 and TRBJ2-1, is DGGITQSPKYLFRKEGQNVTLSCEQNLNHDAMYWYRQDPGQGLRLIYYSQIVNDFQKGDIAEGYSVSREKKESFPLTVTSAQKNPTAFYLCASSIVAGPYNEQFFGPGTRLTVL.

This chain uses TRBV29-1 with TRBJ2-1; 8 positions match TRBD2. The CDR3 sequence is 12 residues long. V lost 4 bases, J lost 7 bases, and 3 bases stayed unmatched. CDR1 is SQVTM, CDR2 ANQGSEA, per germline. This CDR3 is CSVGGLGNEQFF. DNA for the CDR3: TGCAGCGTTGGGGGACTAGGAAATGAGCAGTTCTTC.

This chain connects TRBV5-1 to TRBJ2-2, with D possibly matching TRBD1 (5 bases). Germline CDR1 reads SGHRS; CDR2 reads YFSETQ. Trimming took 1 base from V and 4 from J, leaving 20 bases between them. The CDR3 is 18 amino acids. CDR3 bases: TGCGCCAGCAGCTTGTCGAAGGGAAACAGGCCCTCCACCGGGGAGCTGTTTTTT. It codes for CASSLSKGNRPSTGELFF.

The V gene is TRBV5-4, the J gene TRBJ2-1; the match to TRBD2 covers 12 bases. Losses at the gene ends were 1 base for V and 9 bases for J; bases not matched to a gene: 5. The CDR3 contains 15 residues. Germline V lookup: CDR1 SGHNT, CDR2 YYREEE (reference sequence). The CDR3 loop is CASSLSGLAGVEQFF. Here the CDR3 DNA reads TGTGCCAGCAGCTTGTCGGGACTAGCGGGTGTTGAGCAGTTCTTC.

The chain recombines TRBV15 with TRBJ2-7; 14 nucleotides line up with TRBD2. V lost 1 base and J lost 9; bases outside the gene matches: 2. This CDR3 comprises 14 residues. The germline CDR1 and CDR2 sequences are LNHNV and YYDKDF (reference sequence). For the CDR3, the DNA is TGTGCCACCAGCAGAGGGGGACTAGCGGGGGCGCAGTACTTC. Amino acids: CATSRGGLAGAQYF.

The rearrangement joins TRBV7-9 to TRBJ2-7; TRBD1 agrees at 8 bases. Per germline, CDR1 SEHNR and CDR2 FQNEAQ (reference sequence). The CDR3 consists of 14 residues. Here the CDR3 reads CASGGAGGAGEQYF. In DNA form, the CDR3 reads TGTGCGAGTGGGGGAGCAGGGGGCGCGGGCGAGCAGTACTTC. Full variable domain (missing parts from reference TRBV7-9 and TRBJ2-7): DTGVSQNPRHKITKRGQNVTFRCDPISEHNRLYWYRQTLGQGPEFLTYFQNEAQLEKSRLLSDRFSAERPKGSFSTLEIQRTEQGDSAMYLCASGGAGGAGEQYFGPGTRLTVT.

The CDR3 DNA reads as TGTGCCAGCAGCCCATGGGACAGTCCTAACTATGGCTACACCTTC. This codes for CASSPWDSPNYGYTF. The chain is built from TRBV7-9 and TRBJ1-2; TRBD1 aligns across 7 bases. The junction had 6 bases not matched to a gene; V was cut back by 5 bases and J by 0 bases. CDR1 is SEHNR and CDR2 is FQNEAQ in the germline V gene (reference sequence). CDR3 length equals 15 residues.

CDR3 nucleotide sequence: TGCAGCGTTGGACTCTGGCGGGGGGGCCGCAATGAGCAGTTCTTC. It yields the protein CSVGLWRGGRNEQFF. The genes are TRBV29-1 and TRBJ2-1; TRBD2 agrees at 9 bases. The length of the CDR3 is 15 residues. V shed 4 bases and J 6 bases; nucleotides not matched to a gene: 10. Per germline, CDR1 SQVTM and CDR2 ANQGSEA.